This is a list of T cell receptor beta chains from one sample in a study of T-cell memory formation after mild COVID-19. TCRdb reprocessed the 5' RACE reads with MiXCR, giving one entry per CDR3 protein. The data hold under 600,000 distinct CDR3 sequences, with approximately 21% observed a single time. Input material: PBMCs or a T cell subset sorted from them (not recorded which). The receptors here all came from an adult woman who had mild COVID-19 (a few samples of this study predate the infection). Cell type and time point are not known. The CDR3 runs from the conserved cysteine through the conserved F or W. Each record gives: J gene, V gene, CDR3 protein.

j_gene: TRBJ2-5
v_gene: TRBV15
CDR3aa: CATSRVPEIQETQYF

j_gene: TRBJ2-2
v_gene: TRBV9
CDR3aa: CASSVALSGGAGGELFF

j_gene: TRBJ2-2
v_gene: TRBV19
CDR3aa: CASSILATGELFF

j_gene: TRBJ2-3
v_gene: TRBV20-1
CDR3aa: CSARSGPTTDTQYF

j_gene: TRBJ1-4
v_gene: TRBV2
CDR3aa: CAGQKTGHEEKLFF

j_gene: TRBJ2-7
v_gene: TRBV21-1
CDR3aa: CASSILDRGATYEQYF

j_gene: TRBJ2-7
v_gene: TRBV5-1
CDR3aa: CASSLRSAGGPSYEQYF

j_gene: TRBJ2-1
v_gene: TRBV27
CDR3aa: CASSFISHEQFF

j_gene: TRBJ2-1
v_gene: TRBV7-3
CDR3aa: CASSTSGLSYNEQFF

j_gene: TRBJ2-2
v_gene: TRBV5-6
CDR3aa: CASSLGYGDTGELFF

j_gene: TRBJ2-3
v_gene: TRBV7-2
CDR3aa: CASSLAWGGPTDTQYF

j_gene: TRBJ2-1
v_gene: TRBV4-3
CDR3aa: CASSQDIAGGGDEQFF

j_gene: TRBJ2-7
v_gene: TRBV7-9
CDR3aa: CASSSTGTGLSSYEQYF

j_gene: TRBJ2-7
v_gene: TRBV11-2
CDR3aa: CASSKVPGQFAYEQYF

j_gene: TRBJ2-1
v_gene: TRBV7-6
CDR3aa: CASSLGQRYSYNEQFF

j_gene: TRBJ1-3
v_gene: TRBV12-3/TRBV12-4
CDR3aa: CASRGQGAGNTIYF

j_gene: TRBJ2-5
v_gene: TRBV5-1
CDR3aa: CASSLQRGPRETQYF

j_gene: TRBJ1-1
v_gene: TRBV5-1
CDR3aa: CATATGWGMNTEAFF

j_gene: TRBJ1-1
v_gene: TRBV12-3/TRBV12-4
CDR3aa: CASSLTGTGEAFF

j_gene: TRBJ2-7
v_gene: TRBV15
CDR3aa: CATSRDPGQGAYEQYF

j_gene: TRBJ2-7
v_gene: TRBV7-9
CDR3aa: CASSSAPGLSAYEQYF

j_gene: TRBJ2-3
v_gene: TRBV6-5
CDR3aa: CASSYEQTTDTQYF

j_gene: TRBJ2-7
v_gene: TRBV15
CDR3aa: CATSRDRSYEQYF

j_gene: TRBJ1-2
v_gene: TRBV20-1
CDR3aa: CSALGQNNYGYTF

j_gene: TRBJ1-3
v_gene: TRBV18
CDR3aa: CASSGDRATLKDSGNTIYF

j_gene: TRBJ1-2
v_gene: TRBV5-6
CDR3aa: CASSLERNPYGYTF

j_gene: TRBJ1-2
v_gene: TRBV4-2
CDR3aa: CASSAQTALYGYTF

j_gene: TRBJ1-5
v_gene: TRBV12-3/TRBV12-4
CDR3aa: CASSLARDQPQHF

j_gene: TRBJ2-1
v_gene: TRBV6-5
CDR3aa: CASTKLAGGPRSDEQFF

j_gene: TRBJ1-2
v_gene: TRBV29-1
CDR3aa: CSVGSGQPNYGYTF

j_gene: TRBJ1-1
v_gene: TRBV7-2
CDR3aa: CASSPYRQGTEAFF

j_gene: TRBJ1-2
v_gene: TRBV20-1
CDR3aa: CSARGGPSNYGYTF

j_gene: TRBJ2-3
v_gene: TRBV6-2/TRBV6-3
CDR3aa: CASSSGLAVSTDTQYF

j_gene: TRBJ1-3
v_gene: TRBV30
CDR3aa: CAWSKTGNPIGIYF

j_gene: TRBJ2-1
v_gene: TRBV6-5
CDR3aa: CASSGGAEYNEQFF

j_gene: TRBJ2-1
v_gene: TRBV7-7
CDR3aa: CASSLNHRALYNEQFF

j_gene: TRBJ1-1
v_gene: TRBV4-1
CDR3aa: CASSPNRVKNTEAFF

j_gene: TRBJ2-2
v_gene: TRBV6-1
CDR3aa: CATQYYRPGTGELFF

j_gene: TRBJ2-7
v_gene: TRBV18
CDR3aa: CASSRGDSSYEQYF

j_gene: TRBJ2-1
v_gene: TRBV7-9
CDR3aa: CASSGRDPEAVNEQFF

j_gene: TRBJ1-2
v_gene: TRBV29-1
CDR3aa: CSARKGTYGYTF

j_gene: TRBJ2-5
v_gene: TRBV4-1
CDR3aa: CASSPTGRETQYF

j_gene: TRBJ2-7
v_gene: TRBV6-5
CDR3aa: CASSNLGAEQYF

j_gene: TRBJ2-7
v_gene: TRBV25-1
CDR3aa: CASSSGGREQYF

j_gene: TRBJ1-1
v_gene: TRBV9
CDR3aa: CASSVAQGGTEAFF

j_gene: TRBJ2-7
v_gene: TRBV6-5
CDR3aa: CSSRRGGYEQYF

j_gene: TRBJ2-7
v_gene: TRBV29-1
CDR3aa: CSVEDIGRGYEQYF